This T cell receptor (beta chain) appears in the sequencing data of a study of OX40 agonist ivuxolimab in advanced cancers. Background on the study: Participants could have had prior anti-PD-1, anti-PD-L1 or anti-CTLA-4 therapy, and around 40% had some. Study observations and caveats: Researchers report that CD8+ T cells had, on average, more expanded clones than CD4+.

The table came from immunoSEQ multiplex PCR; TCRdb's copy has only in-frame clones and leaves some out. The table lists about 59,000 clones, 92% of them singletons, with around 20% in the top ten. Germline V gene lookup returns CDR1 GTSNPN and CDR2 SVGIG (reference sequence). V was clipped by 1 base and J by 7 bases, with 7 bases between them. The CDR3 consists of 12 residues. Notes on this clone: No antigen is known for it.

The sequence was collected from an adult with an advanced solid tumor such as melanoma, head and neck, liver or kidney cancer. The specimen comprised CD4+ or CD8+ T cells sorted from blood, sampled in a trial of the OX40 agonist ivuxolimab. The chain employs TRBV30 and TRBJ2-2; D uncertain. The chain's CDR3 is CAWSGLDGELFF. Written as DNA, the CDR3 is TGTGCCTGGAGTGGACTCGACGGGGAGCTGTTTTTT.